Reported below is one T cell receptor beta chain. The data were obtained in a study of shared clonotypes between healthy human individuals. V lost 4 bases, J lost 0 bases, and 7 bases stayed unmatched. CDR1 is SGHDN and CDR2 is FVKESK in the germline V gene. The CDR3 loop spans 16 amino acids. Clones were read by immunoSEQ multiplex PCR, and TCRdb kept only the in-frame ones, dropping some. This table has 600,000 to 700,000 clones, around 73% appearing once. Sequencing was performed on memory CD4+ T cells sorted from blood. Subset of the sample: CD45RA-negative fraction. The clonotype comes from a woman in her thirties in good health. The V gene is TRBV14, the J gene TRBJ2-7; 9 bases line up with TRBD1. In nucleotides, the CDR3 is TGTGCCAGCAGCCGGGGGGGACAGGGACCCTCCTACGAGCAGTACTTC. It is translated as CASSRGGQGPSYEQYF.